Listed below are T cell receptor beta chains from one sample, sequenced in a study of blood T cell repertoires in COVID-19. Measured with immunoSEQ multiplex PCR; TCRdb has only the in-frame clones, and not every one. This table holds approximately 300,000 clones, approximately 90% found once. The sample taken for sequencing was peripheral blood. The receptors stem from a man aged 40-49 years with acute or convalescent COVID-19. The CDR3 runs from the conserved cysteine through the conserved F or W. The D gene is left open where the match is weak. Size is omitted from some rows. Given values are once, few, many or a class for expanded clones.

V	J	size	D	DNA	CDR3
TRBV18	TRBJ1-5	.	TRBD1	TGTGCCAGCTCACCACGGCAACAGGGGCAGACGGACAATCAGCCCCAGCATTTT	CASSPRQQGQTDNQPQHF
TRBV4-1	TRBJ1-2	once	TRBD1	TGCGCCAGCAGCCAACCCCCCGGGACAGGGGGCGCGGTAGGCTACACCTTC	CASSQPPGTGGAVGYTF
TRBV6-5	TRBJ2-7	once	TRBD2	TGTGCCAGTAACTACGGGGGGAGCTCCTACGAGCAGTACTTC	CASNYGGSSYEQYF
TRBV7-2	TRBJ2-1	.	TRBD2	TGTGCCAGCAGCTTAGAATCTAGCGGGGGCTACAATGAGCAGTTCTTC	CASSLESSGGYNEQFF
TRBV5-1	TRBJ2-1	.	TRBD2	TGCGCCAGCAGCCCTCGTCAGCGGGGGGCTGGAAATGAGCAGTTCTTC	CASSPRQRGAGNEQFF
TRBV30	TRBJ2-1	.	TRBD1	TGTGCCTGGAGCCCGGGACAGGGGTTCAATGAGCAGTTCTTC	CAWSPGQGFNEQFF
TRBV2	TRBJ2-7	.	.	TGTGCCAGCTTCCTGACCTCAGGAGGGGACGAGCAGTACTTC	CASFLTSGGDEQYF
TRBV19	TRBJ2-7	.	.	TGTGCCAGTAGAAGTATATTAGGGAGGGAGCAGTACTTC	CASRSILGREQYF
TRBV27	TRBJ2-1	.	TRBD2	TGTGCCAGCAGTTTAAAAAGCGGGGGGATCAATGAGCAGTTCTTC	CASSLKSGGINEQFF
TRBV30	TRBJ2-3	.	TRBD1	TGTGCCTCCACAGGGGTTTTCACAGATACGCAGTATTTT	CASTGVFTDTQYF
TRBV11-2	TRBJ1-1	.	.	TGTGCCAGCTCAGGGGACCGGAACACTGAAGCTTTCTTT	CASSGDRNTEAFF
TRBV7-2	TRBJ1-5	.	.	TGTGCCAGCAGCTTAGAGGATCAATTCGGGCAGCCCCAGCATTTT	CASSLEDQFGQPQHF
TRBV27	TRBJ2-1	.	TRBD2	TGTGCCAGCAGTTTGGTACTAGCGGAAAGTGAGCAGTTCTTC	CASSLVLAESEQFF
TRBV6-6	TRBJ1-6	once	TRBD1	TGTGCCGGGAGGGACAGGGTGAATTCACCCCTCCACTTT	CAGRDRVNSPLHF
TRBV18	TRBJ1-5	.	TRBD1	TGTGCCAGCTCCCCGGGACAGGGCAATCAGCCCCAGCATTTT	CASSPGQGNQPQHF
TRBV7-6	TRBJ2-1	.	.	TGTGCCAGCAGCCTACCGGAGGGACAGTCCTACAATGAGCAGTTCTTC	CASSLPEGQSYNEQFF
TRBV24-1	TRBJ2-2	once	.	TGTGCCACCGCGGCGGCAGGGTACGAAAGCGGGGAGCTGTTTTTT	CATAAAGYESGELFF
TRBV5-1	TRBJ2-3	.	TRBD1	TGCGCCAGCAGCCAAGGGACAGGGGCGGATACGCAGTATTTT	CASSQGTGADTQYF
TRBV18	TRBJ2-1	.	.	TGTGCCAGCTCAGAGCGACCGACCAAGTTCTATGAGCAGTTCTTC	CASSERPTKFYEQFF
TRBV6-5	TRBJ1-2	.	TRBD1	TGTGCCAGCAGTCGAAAACAGGGGGCCACTGGCTACACCTTC	CASSRKQGATGYTF
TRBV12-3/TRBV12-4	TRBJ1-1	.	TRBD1	TGTGCCAGCAGTTGGGGACAGCCAGGAGAAGCTTTCTTT	CASSWGQPGEAFF
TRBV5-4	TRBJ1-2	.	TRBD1	TGTGCCAGCAGCCCACCGGGACAGGGAGGGGTCTATGGCTACACCTTC	CASSPPGQGGVYGYTF